This passage covers 7 T cell receptor beta chains from one sample sequenced in a study of blood T cell repertoires in COVID-19. Here immunoSEQ multiplex PCR was the method, and the copy in TCRdb shows in-frame clones only, minus some. The table has roughly 250,000 clones, roughly 88% seen once; the top ten hold 0.85% to 0.9%. Sequencing was done on a sample of peripheral blood. The source is a human donor with COVID-19, enrolled during active disease. The donor label of this sample is uncertain.

This sequence joins TRBV3-1 (or the pseudogene TRBV3-2) and TRBJ2-6; TRBD1 aligns across 9 bases. Per the germline V gene, CDR1 is LGHDT and CDR2 is YNNKEL (reference sequence). J lost 0 bases, V lost 5 bases, and 5 bases had no gene match. This CDR3 spans 17 amino acids. The CDR3 sequence is CASSLGQGSSGANVLTF. The CDR3 nucleotides are TGTGCCAGCAGCTTAGGACAGGGGAGCTCTGGGGCCAACGTCCTGACTTTC.

In this sample, this clone turned up once. The chain carries TRBV5-1 and TRBJ1-1, with 9 bases that match TRBD1. This CDR3 comprises 13 residues. Per germline, CDR1 SGHRS and CDR2 YFSETQ. With V trimmed by 5 bases and J by 5 bases, 4 bases remained unmatched. CDR3 in amino acids: CASSRQGVTEAFF. As DNA, the CDR3 is TGCGCCAGCAGTAGACAGGGGGTAACTGAAGCTTTCTTT. The complete variable domain, with remaining parts taken from reference TRBV5-1 and TRBJ1-1, reads KAGVTQTPRYLIKTRGQQVTLSCSPISGHRSVSWYQQTPGQGLQFLFEYFSETQRNKGNFPGRFSGRQFSNSRSEMNVSTLELGDSALYLCASSRQGVTEAFFGQGTRLTVV.

The V gene is TRBV21-1, the J gene TRBJ1-3. TRBV21-1 is designated a pseudogene. The CDR3 covers 18 residues. The CDR3 DNA is TGTGCCAGCAGCGGAGAGCCGACTGAGGCCAGCTCTGGAAACACCATATATTTT. Amino acid sequence: CASSGEPTEASSGNTIYF.

The table lists this clone with a count of one. The chain links TRBV6-4 to TRBJ1-1, with D perhaps matching TRBD1 (5 bases). CDR3 length: 13 amino acids. V lost 3 bases and J 1 base, leaving 6 bases between the germline ends. CDR1 and CDR2 (germline): MRHNA, SNTAGT. CDR3 nucleotides: TGTGCCAGCAGTGAGCAGGGGAACACTGAAGCTTTCTTT. Translation gives CASSEQGNTEAFF.

The chain has TRBV5-4 and TRBJ1-2, with 10 bases identical to TRBD1. There are 17 residues in the CDR3. Unmatched junction bases numbered 14, after V lost 1 base and J lost 8 bases. Germline lookup yields CDR1 SGHNT and CDR2 YYREEE (reference sequence). The CDR3 DNA follows: TGTGCCAGCAGCTTGTCCGCCCCCACCGGACAGGGGGTCGGCTACACCTTC. This codes for CASSLSAPTGQGVGYTF.

Concerning this clone itself: The germline gene is not matched at one end of the junction; a read error may be the cause. The rearrangement links TRBV7-7 to TRBJ2-3; maybe TRBD2 (6 bases). From germline, CDR1 is SSHAT and CDR2 FNYEAQ (reference sequence). This CDR3 region has 16 residues. In DNA form, the CDR3 reads TGTGCTAGCAGCCCTCTCGGGGGTGCGGGAACAGATACGCAGTATTTT. Translation: CASSPLGGAGTDTQYF.

The V and J genes are TRBV12-3 or TRBV12-4 and TRBJ1-1; D remains ambiguous. The CDR3 loop spans 12 amino acids. Trimming pared 6 bases from V and 10 bases from J, leaving 15 bases between. CDR3 amino acids: CASSLDRSRAFF. CDR3 bases: TGTGCCAGCAGCCTCGACCGGAGTAGAGCTTTCTTT.